Following are 27 T cell receptor beta chains from one sample sequenced in a study of CXCR3-negative and CXCR3-positive naive CD8 T cells. The authors made the TRB cDNA libraries by 5' RACE using UMI labels. For each CDR3 protein, TCRdb gives one entry from its re-call of the 5' RACE reads, without DNA. The sample has roughly 100,000 distinct CDR3 sequences; the top ten hold approximately 1.1%. Material for sequencing was naive CXCR3- CD8+ T cells from blood. Stated subset: CD45RO-CCR7+CD27+CD95- naive CD8+ T cells lacking CXCR3 (TNR3-). Receptors were obtained from a human donor in good health. Some clones in this sample may be carry-over from other donors' samples.

The CDR3 loop reads CASSLGLAGTDTQYF. The chain employs TRBV7-2 and TRBJ2-3; the D call from TCRdb, TRBD2, cannot be confirmed without DNA. Germline loops: CDR1 SGHTA, CDR2 FQGNSA. The CDR3 is 15 residues long.

V gene TRBV29-1 combines with J gene TRBJ2-5. Germline V gene data show CDR1 as SQVTM and CDR2 as ANQGSEA. The CDR3 length is 12 residues. CDR3 sequence: CSVEDSQETQYF.

This chain uses TRBV29-1 with TRBJ1-1; no DNA is available, so the TRBD1 call from TCRdb remains unchecked. CDR1 is SQVTM and CDR2 is ANQGSEA in the germline V gene. This CDR3 comprises 12 residues. The CDR3 loop is CSVADGGTEAFF.

This chain joins TRBV7-6 and TRBJ2-5; TCRdb's assignment of TRBD1 cannot be checked, as there is no DNA. This CDR3 spans 12 amino acids. The V gene's germline CDR1 is SGHVS and CDR2 FNYEAQ. The CDR3 loop reads CASSLREETQYF. Complete variable domain (other parts from reference TRBV7-6 and TRBJ2-5): GAGVSQSPRYKVTKRGQDVALRCDPISGHVSLYWYRQALGQGPEFLTYFNYEAQQDKSGLPNDRFSAERPEGSISTLTIQRTEQRDSAMYRCASSLREETQYFGPGTRLLVL.

V and J are TRBV10-3 and TRBJ1-2; TCRdb designates TRBD1, a call that cannot be tested without DNA. Germline CDR1 ENHRY, CDR2 SYGVKD. This CDR3 has 14 residues. Here the CDR3 reads CAIRATEANYGYTF.

This sequence joins TRBV5-5 and TRBJ2-3; TCRdb returns TRBD1, unconfirmable since there is no DNA. Germline lookup yields CDR1 SGHKS and CDR2 YYEKEE (reference sequence). This CDR3 is 15 amino acids long. This CDR3 is CASSQRDRVTDTQYF.

The chain recombines TRBV15 with TRBJ2-6. The CDR3 is 15 residues long. Germline CDR1 is LNHNV and CDR2 is YYDKDF (reference sequence). CDR3 protein: CATSSTPSGANVLTF. Full variable domain (missing parts from reference TRBV15 and TRBJ2-6): DAMVIQNPRYQVTQFGKPVTLSCSQTLNHNVMYWYQQKSSQAPKLLFHYYDKDFNNEADTPDNFQSRRPNTSFCFLDIRSPGLGDTAMYLCATSSTPSGANVLTFGAGSRLTVL.

This sequence joins TRBV7-6 and TRBJ1-2; checking the TCRdb D call of TRBD1 is not possible without DNA. The CDR3 runs to 14 residues. Germline CDR1 SGHVS, CDR2 FNYEAQ. The CDR3 sequence: CASSPLAMTNGYTF.

The V gene is TRBV20-1, the J gene TRBJ2-2; TCRdb's D call, TRBD2, is unchecked because there is no DNA. The CDR3 covers 18 residues. CDR1 is DFQATT and CDR2 is SNEGSKA in the germline V gene (reference sequence). The CDR3 reads CSARDFGAGGLNTGELFF.

This chain connects TRBV7-3 to TRBJ2-5. The CDR3 contains 14 residues. Germline V gives CDR1 SGHTA, CDR2 FQGTGA. This CDR3 is CASSFFRDQETQYF. The variable domain in full, completed from reference TRBV7-3 and TRBJ2-5, reads GAGVSQTPSNKVTEKGKYVELRCDPISGHTALYWYRQSLGQGPEFLIYFQGTGAADDSGLPNDRFFAVRPEGSVSTLKIQRTERGDSAVYLCASSFFRDQETQYFGPGTRLLVL.

The chain employs TRBV27 and TRBJ2-3; as DNA is missing, the TRBD2 call by TCRdb cannot be tested. There are 17 residues in the CDR3. Germline V CDR1 and CDR2: MNHEY, SMNVEV (reference sequence). CDR3 loop: CASSTLEPHGGTDTQYF.

V gene TRBV4-3 combines with J gene TRBJ1-4; TCRdb selects TRBD1, and the lack of DNA leaves this call unchecked. Looked up from germline, CDR1 is LGHNA and CDR2 is YSLEER. CDR3 size: 14 residues. The CDR3 protein is CASSQAGTGEKLFF.

The chain joins TRBV27 to TRBJ2-1. Germline assignment: CDR1 MNHEY and CDR2 SMNVEV (reference sequence). CDR3 length: 16 amino acids. This CDR3 reads CASRSDLSFSYNEQFF.

The chain links TRBV29-1 to TRBJ2-2; as DNA is missing, the TRBD2 call by TCRdb cannot be tested. The CDR3 length is 13 residues. In germline, CDR1 is SQVTM, CDR2 ANQGSEA. This chain's CDR3 is CSVEGAATGELFF.

The J gene is TRBJ2-5, the V gene TRBV5-1; as DNA is missing, the TRBD2 call by TCRdb cannot be tested. Per the germline V gene, CDR1 is SGHRS and CDR2 is YFSETQ. The CDR3 is 15 amino acids. The CDR3 protein is CASSSKAGSPETQYF.

This sequence joins TRBV5-6 and TRBJ1-1; there is no DNA to check the TCRdb D call of TRBD1. Germline CDR1 is SGHDT and CDR2 is YYEEEE. The CDR3 covers 16 residues. CDR3 protein: CASSLGGLEMNTEAFF.

V is TRBV28 and J is TRBJ1-3. The CDR3 is 14 amino acids. The germline CDR1 and CDR2 sequences are MDHEN and SYDVKM. CDR3 sequence: CASSLQILGNTIYF.

The rearrangement uses TRBV29-1 and TRBJ1-2; checking the TCRdb D call of TRBD1 is not possible without DNA. The CDR3 is 14 amino acids. Germline V CDR1 and CDR2: SQVTM, ANQGSEA. This chain's CDR3 is CSVEAPDRGYGYTF.

This rearrangement joins TRBV6-5 to TRBJ2-1. The CDR3 loop spans 11 amino acids. CDR1 and CDR2 (germline): MNHEY, SVGAGI. CDR3: CASSSGSEQFF.

The rearrangement joins TRBV20-1 to TRBJ1-1; TCRdb gives TRBD1 as the D gene, but with no DNA this cannot be confirmed. Germline V lookup: CDR1 DFQATT, CDR2 SNEGSKA (reference sequence). This CDR3 has 13 amino acids. This chain's CDR3 is CSARGDREYEAFF.

The J gene is TRBJ2-1, the V gene TRBV6-5; TCRdb returns TRBD2, unconfirmable since there is no DNA. The CDR3 totals 12 residues. Germline CDR1 is MNHEY and CDR2 is SVGAGI. Here the CDR3 reads CASSYVAHEQFF.

The chain uses TRBV16 and TRBJ2-7. Germline V gene sequence: CDR1 KGHSY, CDR2 FQNENV. This CDR3 region has 13 residues. The CDR3 is CASSQSDTYEQYF.

The rearrangement links TRBV6-6 to TRBJ1-5. The CDR3 has 12 residues. Germline values: CDR1 MNHNY, CDR2 SVGAGI (reference sequence). CDR3 sequence: CASNAYNQPQHF.

This rearrangement joins TRBV29-1 to TRBJ1-2; the TCRdb D gene call, TRBD1, has no DNA to confirm it. The CDR3 has 14 residues. From germline, CDR1 is SQVTM and CDR2 ANQGSEA. The CDR3 here is CSVEQGGSNYGYTF.

This rearrangement joins TRBV6-2 or TRBV6-3 to TRBJ2-3; checking the TCRdb D call of TRBD1 is not possible without DNA. Germline lookup yields CDR1 MNHEY and CDR2 SVGEGT. This CDR3 has 15 amino acids. CDR3 sequence reads: CASSRRGLDTDTQYF.

The V gene is TRBV29-1, the J gene TRBJ1-1; no DNA is available, so the TRBD1 call from TCRdb remains unchecked. The germline gives CDR1 SQVTM, CDR2 ANQGSEA. This CDR3 region has 13 residues. The CDR3 reads CSVATGGGTEAFF.

The V and J genes are TRBV5-1 and TRBJ1-2. The CDR3 contains 11 residues. Germline CDR1 and CDR2: SGHRS and YFSETQ. The CDR3 sequence is CASSFGLGYTF.